The 3 T cell receptor beta chains below were found in one sample sequenced in a study of cytomegalovirus exposure and HLA in healthy donors. The PCR ran on 60 Vbeta and 13 Jbeta primers. This table comes from immunoSEQ multiplex PCR, and its TCRdb copy is limited to in-frame clones, with some not included. The table records about 52,000 clones, 72% of them present only once. The sequencing sample was made of PBMCs. These receptors were taken from a woman aged 50 to 65 in good health and CMV-seronegative.

The chain carries TRBV7-8 and TRBJ2-2; D possibly corresponds to TRBD2 (5 bases). The ends were cut back, 10 bases at V and 2 bases at J, with 20 bases in the middle. Germline loops: CDR1 SGHVS, CDR2 FQNEAQ. The CDR3 extends over 16 amino acids. The DNA for the CDR3 is TGTGCCACCGCTCTTAGGCAGAGGGCTAACACCGGGGAGCTGTTTTTT. Protein: CATALRQRANTGELFF.

V gene TRBV7-6 combines with J gene TRBJ2-3; unclear D gene. Germline CDR1 and CDR2: SGHVS and FNYEAQ. The CDR3 has 13 residues. With 2 bases removed from V and 4 bases from J, the gap between germline ends came to 7 bases. DNA of the CDR3: TGTGCCAGCAGCTTAACTACGGCAGATACGCAGTATTTT. It translates to CASSLTTADTQYF.

This clone is a singleton in its sample. V gene TRBV10-3 combines with J gene TRBJ1-1; 7 bases are shared with TRBD1. Germline trimming cut 4 bases from V and 5 bases from J; bases unmatched to any gene: 4. Germline loops: CDR1 ENHRY, CDR2 SYGVKD. The CDR3 runs to 13 residues. Here the CDR3 reads CAISVDRETEAFF. The CDR3 DNA sequence: TGTGCCATCAGTGTCGACAGGGAGACTGAAGCTTTCTTT.